This T cell receptor (beta chain) was recovered during a study of technical replicates of blood from a few donors. Generated by immunoSEQ multiplex PCR, the TCRdb table keeps only in-frame clones and is missing some. The sample consists of 45,000 to 60,000 clones, around 84% of them appearing once. This clone was recorded a few times. After removal of 5 bases from V and 7 bases from J, the junction contained 10 bases not matched to a gene. Germline lookup yields CDR1 SEHNR and CDR2 FQNEAQ (reference sequence). The CDR3 length is 16 residues. The sample taken for sequencing was PBMCs. The genes are TRBV7-9 and TRBJ2-1; 11 nucleotides agree with TRBD2. This sequence was found in a human donor in good health. Some clones in this sample may be carry-over from other donors' samples. The CDR3 loop reads CASSPVVGLAENEQFF. The CDR3 coding sequence is TGTGCCAGCAGCCCAGTGGTGGGACTAGCGGAGAATGAGCAGTTCTTC.